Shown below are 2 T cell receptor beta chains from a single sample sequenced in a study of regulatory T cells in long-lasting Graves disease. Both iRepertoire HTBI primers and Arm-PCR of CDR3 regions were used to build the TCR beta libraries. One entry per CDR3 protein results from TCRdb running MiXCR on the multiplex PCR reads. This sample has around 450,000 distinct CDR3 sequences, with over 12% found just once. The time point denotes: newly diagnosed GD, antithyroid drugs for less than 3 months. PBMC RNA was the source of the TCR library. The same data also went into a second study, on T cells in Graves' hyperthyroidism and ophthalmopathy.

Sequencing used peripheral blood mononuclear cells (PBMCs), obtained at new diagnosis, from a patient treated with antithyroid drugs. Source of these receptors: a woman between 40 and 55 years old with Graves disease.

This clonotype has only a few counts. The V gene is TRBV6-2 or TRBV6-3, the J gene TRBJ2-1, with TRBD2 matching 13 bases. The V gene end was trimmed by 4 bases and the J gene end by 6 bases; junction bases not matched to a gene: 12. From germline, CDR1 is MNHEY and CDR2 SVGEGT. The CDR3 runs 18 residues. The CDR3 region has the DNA TGTGCCAGCAGTTCCGGCTATTGGACTAGCGGGAGCCCCAATGAGCAGTTCTTC. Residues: CASSSGYWTSGSPNEQFF.

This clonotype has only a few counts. The CDR3: CASSLLGLAELTSTDTQYF. CDR3 bases: TGTGCCAGCAGTTTATTAGGACTAGCGGAACTAACTAGCACAGATACGCAGTATTTT. This chain uses TRBV27 with TRBJ2-3; 10 positions agree with TRBD2. V was pared by 1 base and J by 0 bases, with 10 bases of the junction left unmatched. The CDR3 length is 19 residues. Germline V gene data show CDR1 as MNHEY and CDR2 as SMNVEV (reference sequence).